The 10 T cell receptor beta chains presented below share a single source sample, sequenced in a study of human T cells and chemical hapten exposure (dated by TCRdb to about 2021). Library creation used RACE. The sequencer was a NextSeq 500. TCRdb itself trimmed the public reads at Q25 with fastp, ran MiXCR and retained productive beta chains. Merged by CDR3 protein, the rows form single entries marked with the most common genes and DNA. The table for this sample lists about 80,000 distinct CDR3 sequences; roughly 10% of them were counted only once. Of the sample, around 1.5% is held by the ten largest clones. In light of the paper, this sample's time point label describes: patch test 2, 6 weeks after DPC sensitization. According to the study, the label for this sample's treatment or condition signals: therapeutic diphenylcyclopropenone sensitization with weekly scalp DPC. The sample here was whole blood, taken in connection with sensitization to the hapten diphenylcyclopropenone (DPC). The receptors derive from a man aged 18 to 30 with alopecia areata. Some clones in this sample may be carry-over from other donors' samples.

The chain joins TRBV20-1 to TRBJ2-3; 8 nucleotides match TRBD2. The CDR3 runs 15 residues. The junction had 5 bases not matched to a gene; V was cut back by 3 bases and J by 0 bases. Germline V gives CDR1 DFQATT, CDR2 SNEGSKA (reference sequence). The CDR3 region is CSARRAGVSTDTQYF. The CDR3, as DNA: TGCAGTGCTAGGCGAGCGGGGGTCAGCACAGATACGCAGTATTTT.

This clonotype has a handful of counts. The chain recombines TRBV7-9 with TRBJ2-4; D might be TRBD2 (6 bases). This CDR3 contains 13 residues. Germline loops: CDR1 SEHNR, CDR2 FQNEAQ (reference sequence). Trimming removed 4 bases at V and 6 bases at J, with 10 bases between. DNA for the CDR3: TGTGCCAGCAGCTGGGGGGAACCAAACATTCAGTACTTC. It translates to CASSWGEPNIQYF.

This chain links TRBV28 with TRBJ2-7; no definite D call. CDR3 size: 15 residues. Germline CDR1 reads MDHEN; CDR2 reads SYDVKM. The germline V and J ends were trimmed by 4 bases and 2 bases, with 15 bases remaining between them. The CDR3 region is CASSSVSGHPYEQYF. The CDR3, as DNA: TGTGCCAGCAGTTCTGTTTCAGGCCACCCCTACGAGCAGTACTTC.

The CDR3 reads CASSPSTGLGLETQYF. CDR3 bases: TGTGCCAGCAGCCCCTCGACAGGGTTGGGTTTAGAGACCCAGTACTTC. The V and J genes are TRBV7-8 and TRBJ2-5, with 7 nucleotides matching TRBD1. The CDR3 consists of 16 residues. From germline, CDR1 is SGHVS and CDR2 FQNEAQ. The trim removed 5 bases at V and 4 bases at J, leaving 13 bases unmatched. Full variable domain (missing parts from reference TRBV7-8 and TRBJ2-5): GAGVSQSPRYKVAKRGQDVALRCDPISGHVSLFWYQQALGQGPEFLTYFQNEAQLDKSGLPSDRFFAERPEGSVSTLKIQRTQQEDSAVYLCASSPSTGLGLETQYFGPGTRLLVL.

This chain connects TRBV6-2 or TRBV6-3 to TRBJ2-7; D is perhaps TRBD1 (5 bases). Germline CDR1 and CDR2: MNHEY and SVGEGT. V dropped 8 bases and J dropped 0 bases, with 20 bases sitting between them. The CDR3 is 16 residues long. CDR3 sequence: CASSQYPGQNSYEQYF. The CDR3 DNA reads TGTGCCAGCTCCCAGTACCCAGGGCAGAACTCCTACGAGCAGTACTTC.

This clonotype was observed a few times. CDR3 region: CASSQDRRGPGFF. In DNA form, the CDR3 reads TGCGCCAGCAGCCAAGATCGAAGGGGACCCGGTTTCTTT. The chain uses TRBV4-3 and TRBJ1-1; D is possibly TRBD1 (5 bases). Trimming shortened V by 0 bases and J by 13 bases, and 15 bases separated the two germline ends. CDR3 length: 13 residues. Germline values: CDR1 LGHNA, CDR2 YSLEER.

This clonotype was found a few times. The genes are TRBV20-1 and TRBJ1-3; the D gene is possibly TRBD1 (5 bases). The CDR3 is made up of 15 amino acids. Looked up from germline, CDR1 is DFQATT and CDR2 is SNEGSKA (reference sequence). Trimming removed 2 bases from V and 3 bases from J, with 14 bases in between. The CDR3 nucleotides are TGCAGTGCTAGATTCTTGAGGGGAAGTGGAAACACCATATATTTT. This gives the protein CSARFLRGSGNTIYF.

In its sample, this clonotype was seen many times. The chain couples TRBV7-2 to TRBJ1-1; a weak D match, TRBD1 (5 bases). Germline V gene data show CDR1 as SGHTA and CDR2 as FQGNSA. V was clipped by 4 bases and J by 0 bases, with 27 bases between them. This CDR3 has 20 residues. The CDR3 bases are TGTGCCAGCAGCTCCGGCGGTCCCAGGGCCCCTGGGATGGTGAACACTGAAGCTTTCTTT. Translating gives CASSSGGPRAPGMVNTEAFF.

This clonotype was observed at least ten times. V and J are TRBV12-3 or TRBV12-4 and TRBJ1-2, with 8 bases identical to TRBD1. V lost 6 bases, J lost 7 bases, and 10 bases stayed unmatched. The CDR3 is made up of 14 amino acids. The CDR3 DNA is TGTGCCAGCAGCTACAACCGGGACAGGTTTGGCTACACCTTC. It codes for CASSYNRDRFGYTF.

This clonotype has more than one count but fewer than ten. The chain has TRBV4-2 and TRBJ1-1; no reliable D call. Trimming stripped 3 bases from V and 6 bases from J, with 11 bases between. The CDR3 extends over 13 amino acids. The germline gives CDR1 LGHNA, CDR2 YNFKEQ. The CDR3 DNA reads TGTGCCAGCAGCCAGGGAAGGGTCTCTGAAGCTTTCTTT. It translates to CASSQGRVSEAFF.